These 30 T cell receptor beta chains originate from one sample sequenced in a study of blood T cells in healthy people across ages. The use of a sample-barcoded 5' primer and a J-beta primer mix characterized a second PCR of roughly 7 to 11 cycles. TCRdb recomputed calls from the 5' RACE reads with MiXCR, one row per CDR3 protein. The top ten clones hold around a sixth of a sample with approximately 800,000 distinct CDR3 sequences, about 42% of them seen once. The material sequenced was blood. Source of these receptors: an elderly man in good health.

This clonotype was seen a few times. The chain combines TRBV4-2 with TRBJ1-5; D might be TRBD1 (6 bases). V was shortened by 0 bases and J by 3 bases, with 12 bases between the two germline ends. The CDR3 length is 16 residues. Germline loops: CDR1 LGHNA, CDR2 YNFKEQ. The CDR3 region is CASSQDWRDNNQPQHF. The CDR3 DNA reads TGTGCCAGCAGCCAAGATTGGCGGGACAACAATCAGCCCCAGCATTTT.

This clonotype turned up a few times. The chain recombines TRBV29-1 with TRBJ2-1; TRBD2 agrees at 7 bases. With V trimmed by 4 bases and J by 7 bases, 7 bases remained unmatched. The CDR3 runs 13 residues. Germline CDR1 reads SQVTM; CDR2 reads ANQGSEA. The CDR3 coding sequence is TGCAGCGTTGTAAGCTGGGGGGGGAATGAGCAGTTCTTC. Translation: CSVVSWGGNEQFF.

This clonotype occurred many times. V and J are TRBV6-6 and TRBJ2-3, with a possible D match to TRBD2 (6 bases). This CDR3 has 14 residues. The germline CDR1 and CDR2 sequences are MNHNY and SVGAGI (reference sequence). Trimming stripped 2 bases from V and 2 bases from J, with 8 bases between. This chain's CDR3 is CASSYAGPTDTQYF. In DNA form, the CDR3 reads TGTGCCAGCAGTTACGCGGGACCCACAGATACGCAGTATTTT.

The chain couples TRBV28 to TRBJ1-5; maybe TRBD1 (5 bases). This CDR3 spans 16 amino acids. V shed 5 bases and J shed 2 bases, with 16 bases lying between them. Germline CDR1 MDHEN, CDR2 SYDVKM. This chain's CDR3 is CASSISLRGGNQPQHF. In DNA, the CDR3 is TGTGCCAGCAGTATCTCTCTACGAGGGGGCAATCAGCCCCAGCATTTT. The full variable domain, in which reference TRBV28 and TRBJ1-5 provide the parts outside the CDR3, is DVKVTQSSRYLVKRTGEKVFLECVQDMDHENMFWYRQDPGLGLRLIYFSYDVKMKEKGDIPEGYSVSREKKERFSLILESASTNQTSMYLCASSISLRGGNQPQHFGDGTRLSIL.

This clonotype was seen many times. The chain couples TRBV29-1 to TRBJ2-7; tentative D call: TRBD1 (5 bases). V lost 3 bases, J lost 0 bases, and 9 bases lay in between. This CDR3 spans 13 amino acids. The V gene's germline CDR1 is SQVTM and CDR2 ANQGSEA. DNA for the CDR3: TGCAGCGTTGAGACAGACGCCTCCTACGAGCAGTACTTC. Its translation: CSVETDASYEQYF.

This clonotype was counted between two and nine times. The V call is TRBV4-3, the J call TRBJ2-5; 8 bases agree with TRBD2. In germline, CDR1 is LGHNA, CDR2 YSLEER. With V trimmed by 4 bases and J by 5 bases, 15 bases remained unmatched. CDR3 size: 17 residues. CDR3 protein: CASSPQRTSGRTETQYF. The CDR3 DNA reads TGCGCCAGCAGCCCCCAACGAACAAGCGGGAGAACGGAGACCCAGTACTTC.

The chain uses TRBV11-2 and TRBJ2-1, with 12 bases identical to TRBD2. The end of the DNA aligns better with TRBJ2-7, so the J call may be wrong. The CDR3 is made up of 17 amino acids. Per the germline V gene, CDR1 is SGHAT and CDR2 is FQNNGV. The CDR3 DNA reads as TGTGCCAGCAGCTTAACTAGCGGGGGGCTCTCCTACAATGAGCAGTACTTC. This translates into CASSLTSGGLSYNEQYF.

This rearrangement joins TRBV27 to TRBJ2-7, with unresolved D. The CDR3 has 14 amino acids. Germline loops: CDR1 MNHEY, CDR2 SMNVEV (reference sequence). V was trimmed by 4 bases and J by 3 bases, leaving 13 bases between them. CDR3 nucleotides: TGTGCCAGCAGTTACCAAAGCAGAAGCTACGAGCAGTACTTC. Amino acids: CASSYQSRSYEQYF.

The chain uses TRBV25-1 and TRBJ2-4; D is undetermined. Trimming removed 8 bases from V and 13 bases from J, with 33 bases in between. The CDR3 loop spans 17 amino acids. Germline-derived CDR1 and CDR2 are MGHDK and SYGVNS. CDR3 sequence reads: CASEVSGRLETTYAQYF. Here the CDR3 DNA reads TGTGCCAGCGAGGTTTCCGGCAGGTTGGAAACTACCTACGCGCAGTACTTC.

The chain employs TRBV29-1 and TRBJ1-1; 8 positions match TRBD1. Germline V lookup: CDR1 SQVTM, CDR2 ANQGSEA. CDR3 size: 12 residues. V shed 6 bases and J 10 bases; nucleotides not matched to a gene: 10. CDR3 bases: TGCAGCGTGGACGGGACAGGCTTTGGAGCTTTCTTT. Residues: CSVDGTGFGAFF.

This chain links TRBV29-1 with TRBJ1-1; D unresolved. Trimming removed 5 bases at V and 1 base at J, with 8 bases between. The CDR3 is 12 residues long. Germline values: CDR1 SQVTM, CDR2 ANQGSEA. CDR3 sequence (DNA): TGCAGCGTTCTTAGGGAGAACACTGAAGCTTTCTTT. It yields the protein CSVLRENTEAFF. Using reference TRBV29-1 and TRBJ1-1 for the parts outside the CDR3, the full variable domain is SAVISQKPSRDICQRGTSLTIQCQVDSQVTMMFWYRQQPGQSLTLIATANQGSEATYESGFVIDKFPISRPNLTFSTLTVSNMSPEDSSIYLCSVLRENTEAFFGQGTRLTVV.

The CDR3 DNA reads TGTGCCAGCAGCCAAGATGGGACAGGGCCCACAGATACGCAGTATTTT. It specifies CASSQDGTGPTDTQYF. The V gene is TRBV3-1, the J gene TRBJ2-3; 9 bases map to TRBD1. The germline V gene has CDR1 LGHDT and CDR2 YNNKEL (reference sequence). CDR3 size: 16 residues. V was pared by 0 bases and J by 2 bases, with 3 bases of the junction left unmatched.

Ten or more counts support this clonotype. The CDR3 nucleotides are TGCAGCGTTGAAGATCAGAGCGGAAGCACAGATACGCAGTATTTT. This sequence encodes CSVEDQSGSTDTQYF. V gene TRBV29-1 combines with J gene TRBJ2-3; possibly TRBD2 for D (5 bases). V gave up 0 bases and J gave up 0 bases, with 10 bases separating them. The CDR3 length is 15 residues. Germline V gene lookup returns CDR1 SQVTM and CDR2 ANQGSEA.

This clonotype was recorded many times. This chain connects TRBV12-3 or TRBV12-4 to TRBJ2-3, with no clear D. Trimming cost V 3 bases and J 4 bases, with 8 bases left between them. The length of the CDR3 is 13 residues. The CDR3 protein is CASSFHRADTQYF. CDR3 nucleotide sequence: TGTGCCAGCAGTTTCCATAGGGCAGATACGCAGTATTTT.

The chain couples TRBV5-1 to TRBJ1-1; the match to TRBD1 covers 8 bases. V was pared by 4 bases and J by 6 bases, with 8 bases of the junction left unmatched. This CDR3 region has 14 residues. Germline lookup yields CDR1 SGHRS and CDR2 YFSETQ. The CDR3 nucleotides are TGCGCCAGCAGCGTGCAGGGGGCGCACGCTGAAGCTTTCTTT. Protein product: CASSVQGAHAEAFF.

The rearrangement joins TRBV6-5 to TRBJ2-1; the D gene could be TRBD1 or TRBD2 (5 bases each). The CDR3 is 14 residues long. Germline CDR1 is MNHEY and CDR2 is SVGAGI. Between the trimmed V and J ends, which lost 5 bases and 5 bases, there was a span of 13 bases. The CDR3 nucleotides read TGTGCCAGCAGTGACTATGGGACGCACAATGAGCAGTTCTTC. It translates to CASSDYGTHNEQFF.

The V call is TRBV13, the J call TRBJ2-7; 9 bases agree with TRBD2. This CDR3 spans 18 amino acids. V lost 5 bases to trimming and J lost 6 bases; unmatched junction nucleotides: 20. The germline V gene has CDR1 PRHDT and CDR2 FYEKMQ (reference sequence). CDR3 in DNA: TGTGCCAGCAGCCCGAAGGGGGGTAGCGGGAGTACCCCCACCGAGCAGTACTTC. This encodes CASSPKGGSGSTPTEQYF.

Note on this clonotype: A much larger clonotype is one base distant, so this may be a read error. This chain links TRBV10-3 with TRBJ2-5; TRBD2 matches at 13 bases. This CDR3 comprises 14 residues. With 10 bases clipped from V and 11 bases from J, the junction kept 13 bases outside the gene matches. Germline V gene sequence: CDR1 ENHRY, CDR2 SYGVKD. The CDR3 reads CASSGLAGSEEQYF. CDR3 nucleotide sequence: TGTGCCAGCTCGGGACTAGCGGGAAGTGAGGAGCAGTACTTC.

The rearrangement uses TRBV20-1 and TRBJ2-3; no clear D gene. V was shortened by 1 base and J by 1 base, with 9 bases between the two germline ends. CDR1 is DFQATT and CDR2 is SNEGSKA in the germline V gene (reference sequence). The CDR3 is 14 residues long. In DNA, the CDR3 is TGCAGTGCTAGAGCCGCGACGGGCACAGATACGCAGTATTTT. This encodes CSARAATGTDTQYF.

The chain uses TRBV3-1 and TRBJ1-4; D remains unclear. The CDR3 covers 16 residues. V was clipped by 3 bases and J by 6 bases, with 17 bases between them. Per the germline V gene, CDR1 is LGHDT and CDR2 is YNNKEL (reference sequence). Written as DNA, the CDR3 is TGTGCCAGCAGCCAGCCAGCGGCACCAAGGGATGAAAAACTGTTTTTT. Translation: CASSQPAAPRDEKLFF.

The table lists this clonotype with a few counts. A much larger clone differs from this one at a single base, so this may be a read error. J is TRBJ1-2 and V is TRBV2; D gene ambiguous. The CDR3 totals 11 residues. From germline, CDR1 is SNHLY and CDR2 FYNNEI. CDR3 DNA sequence: TGTGCCAGCAGTGAGAGGGTCGGCTGCACCTTC. Translation: CASSERVGCTF.

This clonotype came up a few times. The chain employs TRBV7-3 and TRBJ2-1; 12 bases are a match to TRBD2. This CDR3 has 16 residues. The J segment lost 6 bases and the V segment lost 5 bases, leaving 8 bases of the junction unmatched. The germline V gene has CDR1 SGHTA and CDR2 FQGTGA. DNA of the CDR3: TGTGCCAGCAGCCTAGTCGCGACTAGCGGGAGCAATGAGCAGTTCTTC. Encoded protein: CASSLVATSGSNEQFF.

V is TRBV7-2 and J is TRBJ2-1; D might be TRBD2 (6 bases). Germline V gives CDR1 SGHTA, CDR2 FQGNSA. V lost 5 bases, J lost 6 bases, and 14 bases lay in between. The CDR3 length is 14 residues. The DNA of the CDR3 is TGTGCCAGCAGCCCGCCGGGACTGATCAATGAGCAGTTCTTC. Translated, it gives CASSPPGLINEQFF.

This clonotype came up many times. The junction shows a germline mismatch at one end, possibly a read error. This rearrangement joins TRBV12-3 or TRBV12-4 to TRBJ1-2; D remains unclear. The CDR3 runs 12 residues. The CDR3: CASSLEGYGYTF. The CDR3, as DNA: TGTGCCAGCAGCTTAGAAGGCTATGGCTACACCTTC.

This chain joins TRBV7-2 and TRBJ2-3, with 11 bases fitting TRBD2. The CDR3 consists of 17 residues. Germline loops: CDR1 SGHTA, CDR2 FQGNSA. V dropped 5 bases and J dropped 2; count of bases not matched to a gene: 9. The CDR3 nucleotides are TGTGCCAGCAGCCTATCCCTTAGCGGGAGGGTCACAGATACGCAGTATTTT. It specifies CASSLSLSGRVTDTQYF. Full variable domain (missing parts from reference TRBV7-2 and TRBJ2-3): GAGVSQSPSNKVTEKGKDVELRCDPISGHTALYWYRQSLGQGLEFLIYFQGNSAPDKSGLPSDRFSAERTGGSVSTLTIQRTQQEDSAVYLCASSLSLSGRVTDTQYFGPGTRLTVL.

The table lists this clonotype with a few counts. V is TRBV7-9 and J is TRBJ1-5; D uncertain. The germline V and J ends were trimmed by 4 bases and 5 bases, with 6 bases remaining between them. Per germline, CDR1 SEHNR and CDR2 FQNEAQ (reference sequence). CDR3 length: 12 amino acids. DNA of the CDR3: TGTGCCAGCAGCTCCGGGTATCAGCCCCAGCATTTT. Translating gives CASSSGYQPQHF.

There are a few counts of this clonotype. With a much larger clone just one base away, this may be a read error. The chain carries TRBV5-8 and TRBJ2-5, with TRBD1 matching over 8 bases. CDR3 size: 16 residues. Per the germline V gene, CDR1 is SGHTS and CDR2 is YDEGEE. V was clipped by 4 bases and J by 11 bases; unmatched bases: 19. This CDR3 is CASSLPGQAPYNEQYF. DNA for the CDR3: TGTGCCAGCAGCCTGCCGGGACAGGCTCCCTACAATGAGCAGTACTTC.

This clonotype was seen only once. The gene calls are TRBV20-1 and TRBJ2-7; D possibly matches TRBD1 or TRBD2 (5 bases each). CDR1 DFQATT and CDR2 SNEGSKA come from the germline V gene (reference sequence). The CDR3 contains 12 residues. DNA of the CDR3: TGCAGGGCTTATCCGGGGCCAGGGGAGCAGTACTTC. Translated, it gives CRAYPGPGEQYF.

The chain combines TRBV6-4 with TRBJ2-3; D not resolved. Germline V gene data show CDR1 as MRHNA and CDR2 as SNTAGT. Trimming took 0 bases from V and 6 from J, leaving 13 bases between them. The CDR3 consists of 15 residues. DNA for the CDR3: TGTGCCAGCAGTGACTCGGGCGGTCCCACGGATACGCAGTATTTT. Protein sequence: CASSDSGGPTDTQYF.

The CDR3 loop is CASSLSGTTLTGELFF. The CDR3 bases are TGCGCCAGCAGCTTGTCAGGGACTACTCTAACCGGGGAGCTGTTTTTT. The chain carries TRBV5-1 and TRBJ2-2, with 7 positions matching TRBD2. With 1 base clipped from V and 5 bases from J, the junction kept 8 bases outside the gene matches. Germline values: CDR1 SGHRS, CDR2 YFSETQ. This CDR3 comprises 16 residues.